This section outlines one TCR beta chain sequence together with its context. This clonotype was detected ten times or more. No cognate antigen has been identified for it. Per-base qualities were not stored, and no clone one base away is much larger. The sample's time point, from its label and the paper: sample taken at primary tumor resection. The donors were around 69 patients from the lung TRACERx cohort who had early-stage, untreated non-small cell lung cancer. Without any cell sorting, TCR sequencing was performed on whole RNA extracted either from tumor and nontumor lung tissue or from cryopreserved PBMC samples. Only patients with enough RNA available from two or more tumor regions were chosen for TCR sequencing. V and J lose 5 bases and 3 bases, and a span of 13 bases separates them. The CDR3 measures 14 amino acids from cysteine to phenylalanine. Only CDR3 DNA remains: 42 bases, in frame from the first base.

These data originate in a study of spatial heterogeneity in lung cancer (dated by TCRdb to between 2018 and 2020). Study-level background: Beta-chain transcripts were consistently detected in greater numbers than alpha-chain transcripts, which likely reflected higher beta-chain transcript abundance. Both alpha and beta chains were TCR-sequenced in fewer than 250 tumor regions, around 64 matched nontumor lung samples and around 50 PBMC samples obtained at surgery. TCR repertoire features were related to nonsynonymous mutation counts determined by whole-exome sequencing of tumor tissue. In the raw uncorrected reads, each unique combination of TCR and UMI appeared more than ten times on average. TCR alpha and beta repertoires were quantitatively compared across multiple tumor regions, matched nontumor lung and blood in non-small cell lung cancer.

Study-wide findings and limitations: Additional single-cell paired TCR alpha and beta sequencing was considered necessary to confirm, at a functional level, the hypothesis that regional TCRs recognize regional mutations. Ubiquitous expanded tumor TCRs showed up in blood more often at tumor resection than at routine follow-up.

Library preparation was by 5' RACE. The data were produced on a NextSeq 500. The TCR library protocol attached a unique molecular identifier to each TCR cDNA molecule to allow correction of PCR and sequencing errors. The paper's data handling went like this. TCR identification, UMI-based error correction and CDR3 extraction were performed with Decombinator tools. Expanded TCRs were defined as those above a frequency of 2 per 1,000, corresponding to the top 1% of the tumor frequency distribution. Each repertoire was subsampled 100 times to 5,000 TCRs, after which Renyi diversity was computed with the R vegan package. CDR3 similarity networks were constructed using string-kernel similarity of amino acid triplets, with links drawn between CDR3s whose pairwise similarity was above 0.82. TCRdb reran the public reads through fastp at Q25 and MiXCR, keeping productive beta chains. Every distinct CDR3 protein forms one entry, paired with its most common genes and DNA. The V and J calls come from TCRdb's annotation, not from the publication. The sample table lists around 9,800 distinct CDR3 sequences, around 6% of them with a count of one. Clones ranked in the top ten supply 28% of the sample.

The rearrangement joined TRBV12-3 or TRBV12-4 to TRBJ1-1, and TRBD1 may be the D gene, going by 5 matching bases. The TCR sequence derives from a male donor with early-stage non-small cell lung cancer. This material consisted of PBMCs, taken at surgery. The CDR3 reads CASSQGRVYTEAFF. The base sequence is TGTGCCAGCAGTCAGGGCAGGGTGTACACTGAAGCTTTCTTT.